The 26 T cell receptor beta chains listed next were all sequenced from one sample in a study of blood T cell repertoires in COVID-19. Generated by immunoSEQ multiplex PCR, the TCRdb table keeps only in-frame clones and is missing some. The sample contains 30,000 to 40,000 clones, roughly 87% of which appear only once. The sequencing sample was made of peripheral blood. The receptors were gathered from a man aged 50-59 years with active or convalescent COVID-19.

This clone was seen only once. V gene TRBV2 combines with J gene TRBJ2-5; the match to TRBD1 covers 8 bases. The J segment lost 6 bases and the V segment lost 9 bases, leaving 9 bases of the junction unmatched. The V gene's germline CDR1 is SNHLY and CDR2 FYNNEI. This CDR3 region has 13 residues. CDR3: CARGGQGLKTQYF. DNA of the CDR3: TGTGCCAGGGGAGGACAGGGATTAAAGACCCAGTACTTC.

V usage is TRBV30 and J usage is TRBJ2-1; D gene ambiguous. V was pared by 0 bases and J by 7 bases, with 7 bases between. This CDR3 spans 12 amino acids. CDR1 and CDR2 from the germline V gene are GTSNPN and SVGIG (reference sequence). In nucleotides, the CDR3 is TGTGCCTGGAGTGTGGGCCAGAATGAGCAGTTCTTC. Protein product: CAWSVGQNEQFF.

CDR3 nucleotide sequence: TGTGCCAGCAGTGAAGTTGGACTAGCGCTGTACGAGCAGTACTTC. This translates into CASSEVGLALYEQYF. The genes are TRBV6-1 and TRBJ2-7, with 9 bases matching TRBD2. The germline CDR1 and CDR2 sequences are MNHNS and SASEGT. This CDR3 has 15 amino acids. V shed 1 base and J 4 bases; nucleotides not matched to a gene: 5.

The chain carries TRBV16 and TRBJ2-7; possible D gene TRBD2, 6 bases. CDR1 KGHSY and CDR2 FQNENV come from the germline V gene. The CDR3 sequence is 14 residues long. Trimming pared 5 bases from V and 5 bases from J, leaving 16 bases between. The CDR3 here is CASSGRTTSHEQYF. CDR3 bases: TGTGCCAGCAGCGGCCGGACTACCTCGCACGAGCAGTACTTC. The full variable domain, its missing parts supplied by reference TRBV16 and TRBJ2-7, is GEEVAQTPKHLVRGEGQKAKLYCAPIKGHSYVFWYQQVLKNEFKFLISFQNENVFDETGMPKERFSAKCLPNSPCSLEIQATKLEDSAVYFCASSGRTTSHEQYFGPGTRLTVT.

V usage is TRBV2 and J usage is TRBJ1-3; TRBD1 matches 7 bases. Germline assignment: CDR1 SNHLY and CDR2 FYNNEI. The length of the CDR3 is 14 residues. The V gene end was trimmed by 8 bases and the J gene end by 0 bases; junction bases not matched to a gene: 4. CDR3 nucleotide sequence: TGTGCCAGCTCGACAGGGAACTCTGGAAACACCATATATTTT. This gives the protein CASSTGNSGNTIYF.

The chain recombines TRBV5-1 with TRBJ2-3, with TRBD1 matching 10 bases. V gave up 3 bases and J gave up 6 bases; unmatched junction bases: 4. The CDR3 totals 14 residues. Germline V CDR1 and CDR2: SGHRS, YFSETQ. CDR3 nucleotides: TGCGCCAGCAGCTCCCGACAGGGGGCTGATACGCAGTATTTT. It translates to CASSSRQGADTQYF.

This clone occurred once. The CDR3 DNA is TGTGCCAGCAGTACGGGACTAGCGGGCACAGATACGCAGTATTTT. It yields the protein CASSTGLAGTDTQYF. This rearrangement joins TRBV6-6 to TRBJ2-3, with 11 bases aligning to TRBD2. This CDR3 contains 15 residues. Per germline, CDR1 MNHNY and CDR2 SVGAGI (reference sequence). The V gene end was trimmed by 5 bases and the J gene end by 1 base; junction bases not matched to a gene: 2.

This clone came up once. V gene TRBV10-3 combines with J gene TRBJ2-1; D ambiguous. The CDR3 is 14 amino acids. V was trimmed by 8 bases and J by 8 bases, leaving 19 bases between them. CDR1 is ENHRY and CDR2 is SYGVKD in the germline V gene. CDR3 sequence (DNA): TGTGCCATCGAAGATCCTGTGGAGCACGATGAGCAGTTCTTC. It encodes CAIEDPVEHDEQFF.

The CDR3 DNA reads as TGTGCCAGCGTAGCGGGGAGCTCCTACGAGCAGTACTTC. Its translation: CASVAGSSYEQYF. The genes are TRBV2 and TRBJ2-7; 8 bases are shared with TRBD2. The CDR3 contains 13 residues. Germline CDR1 SNHLY, CDR2 FYNNEI. Trimming removed 8 bases from V and 0 bases from J; junction bases left unmatched: 3.

The chain employs TRBV10-3 and TRBJ2-7, with D possibly matching TRBD1 (5 bases). The length of the CDR3 is 13 residues. The V end lost 2 bases, the J end lost 3 bases, and 8 bases lay between the germline ends. Germline V gene lookup returns CDR1 ENHRY and CDR2 SYGVKD. Here the CDR3 reads CAISERQFYEQYF. In nucleotides, the CDR3 is TGTGCCATCAGTGAGAGACAGTTCTACGAGCAGTACTTC.

The chain is built from TRBV4-3 and TRBJ1-2; D is unresolved. The germline CDR1 and CDR2 sequences are LGHNA and YSLEER. V shed 1 base and J shed 7 bases, with 16 bases lying between them. The CDR3 covers 15 residues. The CDR3 DNA reads TGCGCCAGCAGCCAAGTATCCGGGTCTTTGGGTGGCTACACCTTC. This sequence encodes CASSQVSGSLGGYTF.

The V and J genes are TRBV5-4 and TRBJ2-3; D possibly corresponds to TRBD2 (5 bases). Germline loops: CDR1 SGHNT, CDR2 YYREEE (reference sequence). Deletions cut 4 bases from V and 6 bases from J, with 15 bases between. This CDR3 is 14 amino acids long. This chain's CDR3 is CASSPKTRRDTQYF. In nucleotides, the CDR3 is TGTGCCAGCAGCCCCAAAACTAGGAGGGATACGCAGTATTTT. The full variable domain, its missing parts supplied by reference TRBV5-4 and TRBJ2-3, is ETGVTQSPTHLIKTRGQQVTLRCSSQSGHNTVSWYQQALGQGPQFIFQYYREEENGRGNFPPRFSGLQFPNYSSELNVNALELDDSALYLCASSPKTRRDTQYFGPGTRLTVL.

This sequence joins TRBV18 and TRBJ2-7; 7 bases match TRBD2. V shed 6 bases, J shed 2 bases, and the junction held 7 bases outside the gene matches. This CDR3 spans 14 amino acids. The germline CDR1 and CDR2 sequences are KGHSH and LQKENI. For the CDR3, the DNA is TGTGCCAGCTCCCCCGGACTAGGGACCTACGAGCAGTACTTC. Protein sequence: CASSPGLGTYEQYF.

The chain carries TRBV5-1 and TRBJ1-2, with unresolved D. The germline V gene encodes CDR1 SGHRS and CDR2 YFSETQ. The CDR3 loop spans 15 amino acids. V was pared by 0 bases and J by 1 base, with 10 bases between. The CDR3: CASSLVGRVNYGYTF. Written as DNA, the CDR3 is TGCGCCAGCAGCTTGGTGGGCAGAGTTAACTATGGCTACACCTTC.

V is TRBV30 and J is TRBJ1-1; 11 positions agree with TRBD1. The germline V gene encodes CDR1 GTSNPN and CDR2 SVGIG (reference sequence). Trimming took 0 bases from V and 5 from J; bases not matched to a gene: 8. CDR3 length: 16 residues. The CDR3 sequence: CAWSVRWGQGDTEAFF. CDR3 nucleotides: TGTGCCTGGAGTGTACGTTGGGGACAGGGGGATACTGAAGCTTTCTTT.

The V and J genes are TRBV29-1 and TRBJ2-3, with D perhaps TRBD1 (5 bases). Germline-derived CDR1 and CDR2 are SQVTM and ANQGSEA. V was shortened by 4 bases and J by 1 base, with 12 bases between the two germline ends. The CDR3 length is 14 residues. DNA of the CDR3: TGCAGCGTTGCCCCTGGGGCCGGCACAGATACGCAGTATTTT. Translated: CSVAPGAGTDTQYF.

The DNA of the CDR3 is TGTGCCAGCAGACCTACAGGGGCCCTCGATACCAACACTGAAGCTTTCTTT. Translating it yields CASRPTGALDTNTEAFF. This chain links TRBV9 with TRBJ1-1; 7 positions match TRBD1. Germline CDR1 SGDLS, CDR2 YYNGEE. The CDR3 runs 17 residues. V lost 5 bases and J lost 2; bases outside the gene matches: 15.

This rearrangement joins TRBV11-2 to TRBJ1-4; D might be TRBD1 (6 bases). The V and J ends lost 4 bases and 0 bases respectively, with 9 bases between them. This CDR3 region has 15 residues. Germline V gene lookup returns CDR1 SGHAT and CDR2 FQNNGV. This CDR3 reads CASSWTVATNEKLFF. The CDR3 region has the DNA TGTGCCAGCAGCTGGACAGTTGCAACTAATGAAAAACTGTTTTTT.

This clone was counted a few times. The chain has TRBV3-1 (or the pseudogene TRBV3-2) and TRBJ2-1; no reliable D call. This CDR3 contains 13 residues. Germline assignment: CDR1 LGHDT and CDR2 YNNKEL (reference sequence). The ends were cut back, 3 bases at V and 3 bases at J, with 6 bases in the middle. CDR3 bases: TGTGCCAGCAGCCATCCCCACTACAATGAGCAGTTCTTC. Amino acid sequence: CASSHPHYNEQFF.

This chain links TRBV27 with TRBJ2-2, with D possibly being TRBD2 (6 bases). The CDR3 totals 17 residues. Germline V gene lookup returns CDR1 MNHEY and CDR2 SMNVEV (reference sequence). V lost 11 bases and J 0 bases, leaving 22 bases between the germline ends. For the CDR3, the DNA is TGTGCCGGCCCCCGCGGTGGGACTCCCGCGAACACCGGGGAGCTGTTTTTT. Amino acid sequence: CAGPRGGTPANTGELFF.

V gene TRBV30 combines with J gene TRBJ1-5; the D gene is possibly TRBD1 (6 bases). The CDR3 sequence is 12 residues long. Germline V gene sequence: CDR1 GTSNPN, CDR2 SVGIG (reference sequence). Trimming took off 1 base at V and 16 bases at J, with 17 bases between the two ends. CDR3 sequence reads: CAWSAERTVQHF. The CDR3 DNA reads as TGTGCCTGGAGTGCAGAGCGGACAGTTCAACATTTT. Full variable domain (outside the CDR3, taken from reference TRBV30 and TRBJ1-5): SQTIHQWPATLVQPVGSPLSLECTVEGTSNPNLYWYRQAAGRGLQLLFYSVGIGQISSEVPQNLSASRPQDRQFILSSKKLLLSDSGFYLCAWSAERTVQHFGDGTRLSIL.

The chain carries TRBV15 and TRBJ2-7; 9 bases agree with TRBD2. CDR1 and CDR2 (germline): LNHNV, YYDKDF (reference sequence). This CDR3 has 15 amino acids. Trimming at V came to 1 base and at J to 6 bases, leaving 7 bases not matched to a gene. The CDR3 DNA reads TGTGCCACCAGCAGAGTAGCGGGAGCGGTAGGCGAGCAGTACTTC. It specifies CATSRVAGAVGEQYF.

The V and J genes are TRBV2 and TRBJ2-1, with 7 bases fitting TRBD2. V shed 4 bases, J shed 4 bases, and the junction held 10 bases outside the gene matches. The CDR3 runs 16 residues. Germline CDR1 reads SNHLY; CDR2 reads FYNNEI. In nucleotides, the CDR3 is TGTGCCAGCAGTGTTAGGGCGGGAGTGAGGTACAATGAGCAGTTCTTC. The encoded protein is CASSVRAGVRYNEQFF. Together with reference TRBV2 and TRBJ2-1, the CDR3 gives the full variable domain: EPEVTQTPSHQVTQMGQEVILRCVPISNHLYFYWYRQILGQKVEFLVSFYNNEISEKSEIFDDQFSVERPDGSNFTLKIRSTKLEDSAMYFCASSVRAGVRYNEQFFGPGTRLTVL.

V usage is TRBV5-6 and J usage is TRBJ2-3, with D possibly matching TRBD1 (6 bases). Trimming removed 0 bases from V and 2 bases from J, with 13 bases in between. Germline V gene sequence: CDR1 SGHDT, CDR2 YYEEEE. The CDR3 runs 16 residues. The CDR3 sequence: CASSLAWQGFTDTQYF. The CDR3, as DNA: TGTGCCAGCAGCTTGGCCTGGCAGGGGTTCACAGATACGCAGTATTTT.

The V and J genes are TRBV5-1 and TRBJ2-2; 14 bases line up with TRBD2. Germline lookup yields CDR1 SGHRS and CDR2 YFSETQ. This CDR3 comprises 17 residues. The V segment lost 4 bases and the J segment 3 bases; nucleotides outside the gene matches: 5. DNA for the CDR3: TGCGCCAGCAGCGGGACTAGCGGGAGCTCCTACACCGGGGAGCTGTTTTTT. Translated, it gives CASSGTSGSSYTGELFF.

The chain is built from TRBV7-8 and TRBJ2-2; D gene ambiguous. The V and J ends lost 5 bases and 8 bases respectively, with 9 bases between them. The CDR3 runs to 12 residues. CDR1 and CDR2 (germline): SGHVS, FQNEAQ. DNA for the CDR3: TGTGCCAGCAGCCCATCGAGGGGGGAGCTGTTTTTT. The encoded protein is CASSPSRGELFF. Variable domain in full (rest from reference TRBV7-8 and TRBJ2-2): GAGVSQSPRYKVAKRGQDVALRCDPISGHVSLFWYQQALGQGPEFLTYFQNEAQLDKSGLPSDRFFAERPEGSVSTLKIQRTQQEDSAVYLCASSPSRGELFFGEGSRLTVL.